This T cell receptor (beta chain) was observed in a study of blood T cell repertoires in COVID-19. Produced via immunoSEQ multiplex PCR; TCRdb's table is partial and in-frame only. The repertoire holds 300,000 to 450,000 clones, with over 75% as singletons. V was clipped by 5 bases and J by 6 bases; unmatched bases: 9. The CDR3 is made up of 15 amino acids. Looked up from germline, CDR1 is ENHRY and CDR2 is SYGVKD. The V and J genes are TRBV10-3 and TRBJ1-5; 8 bases are shared with TRBD1. The receptor's source is a woman younger than 45 who had recovered from COVID-19. The source material was PBMCs or T cells enriched from blood (not recorded which). Here the CDR3 DNA reads TGTGCCATCAGTCCCAACGGACAGGGTAGTCAGCCCCAGCATTTT. Translation gives CAISPNGQGSQPQHF.